The 26 T cell receptor beta chains presented below share a single source sample, sequenced in a study of STAT5B mutations in CD4+ large granular lymphocyte leukemia. TCRdb's copy holds only in-frame clones and misses some; the assay was immunoSEQ multiplex PCR. The table lists 30,000 to 40,000 clones, under 80% of them singletons. Specimen: CD4+ T cells from blood buffy coats. The receptor source for this set is a human donor in good health.

The CDR3 sequence: CASSLPGANTEAFF. CDR3 nucleotide sequence: TGTGCCAGTAGTTTACCGGGAGCGAACACTGAAGCTTTCTTT. This rearrangement joins TRBV19 to TRBJ1-1; D gene uncertain. This CDR3 region has 14 residues. The V and J ends lost 5 bases and 1 base respectively, with 11 bases between them. Germline CDR1 LNHDA, CDR2 SQIVND (reference sequence).

This chain joins TRBV5-3 and TRBJ1-5, with D unclear. TRBV5-3 is an ORF, and what it does is uncertain. This CDR3 contains 16 residues. With 1 base removed from V and 2 bases from J, the gap between germline ends came to 13 bases. The CDR3 nucleotides are TGTGCCAGAAGCTTGCGGTCGGAGGCTGGCAATCAGCCCCAGCATTTT. Amino acids: CARSLRSEAGNQPQHF.

The rearrangement uses TRBV9 and TRBJ1-4; 7 bases fit TRBD1. Germline loops: CDR1 SGDLS, CDR2 YYNGEE. The CDR3 totals 15 residues. V trimming: 4 bases; J trimming: 4 bases; junction bases outside the gene matches: 7. In DNA form, the CDR3 reads TGTGCCAGCAGCTCACGCCGGGACAGTAATGAAAAACTGTTTTTT. Translated: CASSSRRDSNEKLFF.

The chain is built from TRBV5-4 and TRBJ1-2, with TRBD1 identical over 7 bases. Germline-derived CDR1 and CDR2 are SGHNT and YYREEE (reference sequence). The CDR3 has 13 amino acids. Losses at the gene ends were 3 bases for V and 6 bases for J; bases not matched to a gene: 5. In DNA, the CDR3 is TGTGCCAGCAGCTCAGGGGGAGGTCATGGCTACACCTTC. Its translation is CASSSGGGHGYTF.

This chain joins TRBV11-2 and TRBJ1-2; TRBD1 aligns across 7 bases. There are 14 residues in the CDR3. J was trimmed by 7 bases and V by 0 bases; bases with no gene match: 5. The germline gives CDR1 SGHAT, CDR2 FQNNGV. The CDR3 sequence is CASSLEEGAGGYTF. For the CDR3, the DNA is TGTGCCAGCAGCTTAGAGGAGGGGGCCGGTGGCTACACCTTC. Complete variable domain (other parts from reference TRBV11-2 and TRBJ1-2): EAGVAQSPRYKIIEKRQSVAFWCNPISGHATLYWYQQILGQGPKLLIQFQNNGVVDDSQLPKDRFSAERLKGVDSTLKIQPAKLEDSAVYLCASSLEEGAGGYTFGSGTRLTVV.

This clone showed up just a few times. The chain couples TRBV6-5 to TRBJ2-5, with TRBD2 identical over 10 bases. This CDR3 comprises 16 residues. The germline CDR1 and CDR2 sequences are MNHEY and SVGAGI. V dropped 2 bases and J dropped 4; count of bases not matched to a gene: 7. The CDR3 protein is CASSYSASGSPETQYF. Written as DNA, the CDR3 is TGTGCCAGCAGTTACAGTGCTAGCGGGAGCCCAGAGACCCAGTACTTC.

This chain joins TRBV11-2 and TRBJ2-1; TRBD2 matches 13 bases. CDR1 is SGHAT and CDR2 is FQNNGV in the germline V gene. The CDR3 has 14 residues. The J segment lost 6 bases and the V segment lost 8 bases, leaving 4 bases of the junction unmatched. CDR3 in amino acids: CASRLAGGSNEQFF. For the CDR3, the DNA is TGTGCCAGCCGACTAGCGGGAGGTTCCAATGAGCAGTTCTTC.

The V and J genes are TRBV5-4 and TRBJ1-3; TRBD1 matches 11 bases. The germline gives CDR1 SGHNT, CDR2 YYREEE (reference sequence). Trimming at V came to 4 bases and at J to 4 bases, leaving 7 bases not matched to a gene. The CDR3 is 16 residues long. CDR3 nucleotide sequence: TGTGCCAGCAGCCCCCGGGACAGGGGGTCCGGAAACACCATATATTTT. Encoded protein: CASSPRDRGSGNTIYF.

The chain recombines TRBV6-1 with TRBJ2-7, with TRBD2 as a possible D gene (6 bases). The CDR3 is made up of 14 amino acids. The V gene's germline CDR1 is MNHNS and CDR2 SASEGT. V was shortened by 8 bases and J by 2 bases, with 16 bases between the two germline ends. CDR3 in amino acids: CASVGAEGTYEQYF. In DNA form, the CDR3 reads TGTGCCAGCGTTGGGGCGGAGGGGACCTACGAGCAGTACTTC.

V gene TRBV21-1 combines with J gene TRBJ2-7; no check of the table's D call, TRBD1, against the DNA was made. TRBV21-1 is annotated as a pseudogene. The CDR3 covers 17 residues. CDR3 region: CASSKGCAGSGPYEQYF. The CDR3 region has the DNA TGTGCCAGCAGCAAAGGGTGTGCAGGGTCAGGTCCCTACGAGCAGTACTTC.

This chain joins TRBV7-8 and TRBJ2-1, with 10 bases that match TRBD2. The germline gives CDR1 SGHVS, CDR2 FQNEAQ. There are 16 residues in the CDR3. Trimming cost V 3 bases and J 3 bases; bases outside gene matches: 5. In DNA form, the CDR3 reads TGTGCCAGCAGCTTGGAGACTAGCGGGTTCTACAATGAGCAGTTCTTC. It translates to CASSLETSGFYNEQFF.

V usage is TRBV2 and J usage is TRBJ2-5; D remains unclear. This CDR3 comprises 13 residues. Germline V gene lookup returns CDR1 SNHLY and CDR2 FYNNEI. The V and J ends lost 4 bases and 5 bases respectively, with 11 bases between them. CDR3 coding DNA: TGTGCCAGCAGTGGTAGCACGTACGAGACCCAGTACTTC. It translates to CASSGSTYETQYF. The entire variable domain, with the rest obtained from reference TRBV2 and TRBJ2-5, is as follows: EPEVTQTPSHQVTQMGQEVILRCVPISNHLYFYWYRQILGQKVEFLVSFYNNEISEKSEIFDDQFSVERPDGSNFTLKIRSTKLEDSAMYFCASSGSTYETQYFGPGTRLLVL.

This sequence joins TRBV9 and TRBJ2-6; D is undetermined. Trimming removed 4 bases from V and 3 bases from J, with 11 bases in between. The CDR3 is 15 amino acids. Per germline, CDR1 SGDLS and CDR2 YYNGEE. In DNA, the CDR3 is TGTGCCAGCAGCCCCTCGGTATTTGGGGCCAACGTCCTGACTTTC. It is translated as CASSPSVFGANVLTF.

The chain is built from TRBV11-2 and TRBJ1-5, with D hard to call. Germline assignment: CDR1 SGHAT and CDR2 FQNNGV. V was clipped by 1 base and J by 7 bases, with 11 bases between them. The CDR3 covers 14 residues. The CDR3 is CASSLGGVGQPQHF. The DNA for the CDR3 is TGTGCCAGCAGCTTAGGCGGGGTGGGACAGCCCCAGCATTTT.

The rearrangement joins TRBV4-2 to TRBJ2-1; D possibly uses TRBD1 or TRBD2 (6 bases each). V lost 0 bases and J lost 0, with 9 bases in between. The CDR3 contains 16 residues. CDR1 LGHNA and CDR2 YNFKEQ come from the germline V gene. CDR3 protein: CASSQEGGSSYNEQFF. The CDR3 DNA follows: TGTGCCAGCAGCCAAGAAGGGGGGAGCTCCTACAATGAGCAGTTCTTC.

The J gene is TRBJ1-4, the V gene TRBV5-6; no clear D. V lost 4 bases to trimming and J lost 0 bases, with 13 bases between them. The CDR3 totals 16 residues. Germline V gene lookup returns CDR1 SGHDT and CDR2 YYEEEE. This chain's CDR3 is CASSPAPVATNEKLFF. The CDR3 nucleotides are TGTGCCAGCAGCCCAGCCCCCGTTGCAACTAATGAAAAACTGTTTTTT. Looking up the rest from reference TRBV5-6 and TRBJ1-4 gives the full variable domain: DAGVTQSPTHLIKTRGQQVTLRCSPKSGHDTVSWYQQALGQGPQFIFQYYEEEERQRGNFPDRFSGHQFPNYSSELNVNALLLGDSALYLCASSPAPVATNEKLFFGSGTQLSVL.

The chain carries TRBV7-9 and TRBJ2-4, with D perhaps being TRBD1 or TRBD2 (7 bases each). CDR1 SEHNR and CDR2 FQNEAQ come from the germline V gene (reference sequence). This CDR3 comprises 16 residues. The ends were cut back, 9 bases at V and 0 bases at J, with 18 bases in the middle. CDR3 residues: CARDGSGGEAKNIQYF. In DNA form, the CDR3 reads TGTGCCAGGGATGGGTCAGGGGGGGAAGCCAAAAACATTCAGTACTTC.

This clone was seen a handful of times. The J gene is TRBJ2-2, the V gene TRBV11-2, with D possibly being TRBD1 (8 bases). This CDR3 comprises 15 residues. CDR1 is SGHAT and CDR2 is FQNNGV in the germline V gene. Between the trimmed V and J ends, which lost 8 bases and 6 bases, there was a span of 19 bases. The CDR3 bases are TGTGCCAGCGACAAGTGGACAGGGAGGGCCGGGGAGCTGTTTTTT. Its protein is CASDKWTGRAGELFF.

The CDR3 sequence: CASSVGAGPNTGELFF. The DNA for the CDR3 is TGTGCCAGCAGCGTAGGAGCGGGACCGAACACCGGGGAGCTGTTTTTT. The chain couples TRBV9 to TRBJ2-2; TRBD2 agrees at 7 bases. J lost 0 bases, V lost 0 bases, and 2 bases had no gene match. CDR3 length equals 16 residues. CDR1 and CDR2 (germline): SGDLS, YYNGEE.

V and J are TRBV15 and TRBJ2-7; tentatively, D is TRBD1 (5 bases). The germline V gene encodes CDR1 LNHNV and CDR2 YYDKDF (reference sequence). V lost 8 bases to trimming and J lost 7 bases, with 18 bases between them. This CDR3 contains 13 residues. CDR3 sequence (DNA): TGTGCCACCGCACCCGGGCCCCAGGGTGAGCAGTACTTC. Protein sequence: CATAPGPQGEQYF.

The gene calls are TRBV19 and TRBJ1-6, with TRBD1 identical over 8 bases. V trimming: 7 bases; J trimming: 7 bases; junction bases outside the gene matches: 9. Germline CDR1 is LNHDA and CDR2 is SQIVND (reference sequence). This CDR3 is built from 15 residues. The CDR3 DNA follows: TGTGCCAGTACCGCTCAGGGGGCAGGGAATTCACCCCTCCACTTT. Translation gives CASTAQGAGNSPLHF.

This clone was counted only a few times. The V gene is TRBV5-1, the J gene TRBJ1-1; TRBD1 might be the D (6 bases). Germline-derived CDR1 and CDR2 are SGHRS and YFSETQ. V lost 4 bases and J 4 bases, leaving 14 bases between the germline ends. The CDR3 is 14 amino acids. The CDR3 is CASSGQGGGTEAFF. The CDR3 nucleotides read TGCGCCAGCAGCGGGCAGGGAGGGGGCACTGAAGCTTTCTTT.

The rearrangement joins TRBV29-1 to TRBJ2-7; 8 nucleotides agree with TRBD1. This CDR3 comprises 13 residues. V lost 5 bases, J lost 7 bases, and 10 bases stayed unmatched. Germline CDR1 reads SQVTM; CDR2 reads ANQGSEA. Here the CDR3 DNA reads TGCAGCGTTACAAGACAGGGGACGGGGGAGCAGTACTTC. Translation: CSVTRQGTGEQYF.

CDR3: CAIQDGRDTDTQYF. CDR3 nucleotides: TGTGCCATCCAGGACGGGAGGGATACAGATACGCAGTATTTT. The rearrangement joins TRBV10-3 to TRBJ2-3; 8 nucleotides align to TRBD2. Germline V gene sequence: CDR1 ENHRY, CDR2 SYGVKD. J lost 3 bases, V lost 8 bases, and 7 bases had no gene match. This CDR3 is built from 14 residues.

This chain's CDR3 is CASSPLGGRIAEAFF. The CDR3 bases are TGTGCCAGCAGCCCGCTGGGAGGGAGGATCGCTGAAGCTTTCTTT. The gene calls are TRBV14 and TRBJ1-1; no firm D call. CDR3 size: 15 residues. Germline V CDR1 and CDR2: SGHDN, FVKESK. V was trimmed by 4 bases and J by 6 bases, leaving 18 bases between them.

The gene calls are TRBV5-6 and TRBJ2-5; D may be TRBD1 (6 bases). The J call is doubtful: the DNA matches TRBJ2-7 better. Germline CDR1 and CDR2: SGHDT and YYEEEE. The CDR3 spans 14 residues. The chain's CDR3 is CASSYTGTPYEQYF. CDR3 in DNA: TGTGCCAGCAGCTATACAGGGACCCCCTACGAGCAGTACTTC.